In its sample, the clone carrying this TCR beta chain was seen a few times. The antigen is not known. PCR used 60 Vbeta primers and 13 Jbeta primers. The protocol was immunoSEQ multiplex PCR, while the TCRdb copy is restricted to in-frame clones and leaves out a portion. Among under 150,000 clones, roughly two thirds were seen once, and the ten largest hold roughly 8.3%. This CDR3 is built from 20 residues. CDR1 and CDR2 (germline): MGHRA, YSYEKL. J gave up 5 bases and V 1 base, and 18 bases lay outside the gene matches. The sample comes from a study of cytomegalovirus exposure and HLA in healthy donors. Study results and limitations: Clonal expansion was found to be greater in HLA-associated TCR beta chains than in equally common others in a later analysis. Analysis was carried out at a later point, and it linked a missense DCLRE1C variant to TCR beta V- and J-gene trimming.

These donors, healthy bone marrow donors, were studied. Unrecorded immune exposures were likely, despite nominal health at sampling. This TCR derives from a man in his late teens or twenties in good health and CMV-seropositive. The V and J genes are TRBV4-1 and TRBJ2-5; 11 nucleotides line up with TRBD2. Sequenced material: PBMCs. CDR3 sequence reads: CASSQAAFGVAGGLTETQYF. The CDR3 coding sequence is TGCGCCAGCAGCCAAGCCGCTTTCGGGGTAGCGGGGGGGTTAACGGAGACCCAGTACTTC.